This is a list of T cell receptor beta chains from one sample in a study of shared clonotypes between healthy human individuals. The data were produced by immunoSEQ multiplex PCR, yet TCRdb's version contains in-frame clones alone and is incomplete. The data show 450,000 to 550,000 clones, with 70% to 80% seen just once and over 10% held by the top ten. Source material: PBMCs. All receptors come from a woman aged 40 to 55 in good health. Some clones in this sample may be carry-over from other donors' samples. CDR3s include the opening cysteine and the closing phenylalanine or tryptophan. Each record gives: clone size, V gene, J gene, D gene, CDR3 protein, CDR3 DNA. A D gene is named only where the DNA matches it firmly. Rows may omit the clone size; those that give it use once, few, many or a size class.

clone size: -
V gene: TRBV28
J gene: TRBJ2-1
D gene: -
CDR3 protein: CASSLSRGGYEQFF
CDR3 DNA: TGTGCCAGCAGTTTATCCAGGGGTGGTTATGAGCAGTTCTTC

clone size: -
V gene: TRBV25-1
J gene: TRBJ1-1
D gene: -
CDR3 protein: CASSEGGYGGGTEAFF
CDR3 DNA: TGTGCCAGCAGTGAAGGAGGGTATGGAGGGGGCACTGAAGCTTTCTTT

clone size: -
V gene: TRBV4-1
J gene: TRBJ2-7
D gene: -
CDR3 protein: CASSPMGGVSYEQYF
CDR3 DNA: TGCGCCAGCAGCCCGATGGGCGGGGTTTCCTACGAGCAGTACTTC

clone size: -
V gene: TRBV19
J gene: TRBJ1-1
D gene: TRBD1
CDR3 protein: CATITGDLNTEAFF
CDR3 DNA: TGTGCCACCATCACAGGGGACCTGAACACTGAAGCTTTCTTT

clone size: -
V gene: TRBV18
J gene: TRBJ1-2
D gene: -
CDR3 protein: CASSPLNGGYTF
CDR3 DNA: TGTGCCAGCTCACCCCTCAACGGTGGCTACACCTTC

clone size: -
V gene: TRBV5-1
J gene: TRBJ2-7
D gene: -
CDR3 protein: CASSNTLSYEQYF
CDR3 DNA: TGCGCCAGCAGCAATACCCTCTCCTACGAGCAGTACTTC

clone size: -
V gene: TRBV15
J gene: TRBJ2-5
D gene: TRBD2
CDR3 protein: CATSRGTSGGPSGETQYF
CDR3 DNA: TGTGCCACCAGCAGAGGGACTAGCGGGGGACCGAGTGGGGAGACCCAGTACTTC

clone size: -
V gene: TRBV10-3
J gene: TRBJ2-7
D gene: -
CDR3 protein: CAISEPWTDYEQYF
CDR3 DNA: TGTGCCATCAGTGAGCCATGGACAGACTACGAGCAGTACTTC

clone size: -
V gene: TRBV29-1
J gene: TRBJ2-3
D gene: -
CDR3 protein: CSVERGGTDTQYF
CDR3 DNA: TGCAGCGTTGAGAGGGGGGGCACAGATACGCAGTATTTT

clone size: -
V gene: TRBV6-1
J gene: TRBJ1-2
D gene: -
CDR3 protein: CASSEGGSNYGYTF
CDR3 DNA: TGTGCCAGCAGTGAAGGGGGGAGCAACTATGGCTACACCTTC

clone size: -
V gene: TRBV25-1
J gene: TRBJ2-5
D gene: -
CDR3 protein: CASSFPGDQETQYF
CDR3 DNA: TGTGCCAGCAGTTTCCCAGGGGACCAAGAGACCCAGTACTTC

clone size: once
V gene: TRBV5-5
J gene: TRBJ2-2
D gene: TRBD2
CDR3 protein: CASSLVPSGNTGELFF
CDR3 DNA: TGTGCCAGCAGCTTAGTCCCTAGCGGGAACACCGGGGAGCTGTTTTTT

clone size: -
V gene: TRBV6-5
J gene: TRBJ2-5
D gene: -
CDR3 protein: CASRDSGQETQYF
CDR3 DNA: TGTGCCAGCAGGGACAGTGGGCAAGAGACCCAGTACTTC

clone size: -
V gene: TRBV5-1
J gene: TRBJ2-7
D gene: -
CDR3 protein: CASSFSSERGYEQYF
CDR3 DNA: TGCGCCAGCAGCTTTTCTAGCGAGAGAGGCTACGAGCAGTACTTC

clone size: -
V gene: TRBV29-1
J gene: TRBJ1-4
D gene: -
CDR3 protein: CSVEENEKLFF
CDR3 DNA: TGCAGCGTTGAGGAGAATGAAAAACTGTTTTTT

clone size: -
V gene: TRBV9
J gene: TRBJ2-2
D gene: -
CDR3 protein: CASSVGGSGELFF
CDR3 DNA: TGTGCCAGCAGCGTGGGGGGCTCCGGGGAGCTGTTTTTT

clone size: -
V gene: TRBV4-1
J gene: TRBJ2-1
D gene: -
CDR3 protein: CASSQVGGNRYNEQFF
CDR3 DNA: TGCGCCAGCAGCCAAGTAGGGGGGAATAGGTACAATGAGCAGTTCTTC

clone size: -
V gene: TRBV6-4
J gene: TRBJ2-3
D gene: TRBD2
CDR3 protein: CASSTETSGSGKDTQYF
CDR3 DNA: TGTGCCAGCAGTACGGAGACTAGCGGGAGCGGGAAAGATACGCAGTATTTT

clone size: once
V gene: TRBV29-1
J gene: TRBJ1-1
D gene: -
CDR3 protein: CSVNVANTEAFF
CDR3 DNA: TGCAGCGTTAACGTCGCGAACACTGAAGCTTTCTTT

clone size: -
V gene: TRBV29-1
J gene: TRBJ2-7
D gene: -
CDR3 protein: CSVALRLGGYEQYF
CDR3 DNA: TGCAGCGTTGCCCTGAGACTCGGGGGCTACGAGCAGTACTTC

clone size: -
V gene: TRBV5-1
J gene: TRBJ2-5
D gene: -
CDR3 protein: CASSLVGGPPETQYF
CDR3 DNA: TGCGCCAGCAGCTTGGTTGGGGGTCCCCCAGAGACCCAGTACTTC

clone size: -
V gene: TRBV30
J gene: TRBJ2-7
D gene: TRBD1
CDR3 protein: CAWGDSYLYEQYF
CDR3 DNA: TGTGCCTGGGGGGACAGCTACCTCTACGAGCAGTACTTC

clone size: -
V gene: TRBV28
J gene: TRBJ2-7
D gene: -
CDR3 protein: CASSLSGVHYEQYF
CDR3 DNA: TGTGCCAGCAGTTTATCGGGGGTTCACTACGAGCAGTACTTC

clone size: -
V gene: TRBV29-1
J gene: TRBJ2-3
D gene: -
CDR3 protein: CSVVRERGTDTQYF
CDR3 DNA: TGCAGCGTTGTGAGGGAGAGAGGCACAGATACGCAGTATTTT

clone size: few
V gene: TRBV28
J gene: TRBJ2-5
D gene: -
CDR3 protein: CASSYESDIQETQYF
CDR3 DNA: TGTGCCAGCAGTTATGAATCGGACATCCAAGAGACCCAGTACTTC

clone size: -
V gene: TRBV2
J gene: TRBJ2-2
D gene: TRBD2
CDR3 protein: CASSERSSGRGSGELFF
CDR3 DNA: TGTGCCAGCAGTGAAAGGTCTAGCGGGAGGGGATCCGGGGAGCTGTTTTTT